This T cell receptor beta chain was profiled in a study of long-term antiretroviral therapy in people with HIV. General study points: Subsequent to ART, diversity was augmented yet persisted below that of transplant donor controls. When set beside controls, HIV repertoires had CDR3 length ranges that were narrower. On ART adherence, viral resistance or therapy changes, no data were available.

In the case of this clone: Its antigen remains unidentified.

Survey level was the resolution at which the v3.0 immunoSEQ assay ran. Libraries were prepared by immunoSEQ multiplex PCR; TCRdb keeps only in-frame clonotypes and omits some of them. The data contain 25,000 to 35,000 clones, approximately 94% of them singletons. V gave up 2 bases and J gave up 7 bases; unmatched junction bases: 3. Germline-derived CDR1 and CDR2 are SGHTA and FQGTGA. This CDR3 is built from 14 residues. J is TRBJ2-1 and V is TRBV7-3, with 9 bases lining up with TRBD1. This material consisted of unsorted PBMCs, taken more than 7.3 years after starting antiretroviral therapy. The source is a man aged 50-59 years with HIV. DNA for the CDR3: TGTGCCAGCAGCTTAGGGACAGGGTTGAATGAGCAGTTCTTC. Translating it yields CASSLGTGLNEQFF. Looking up the rest from reference TRBV7-3 and TRBJ2-1 gives the full variable domain: GAGVSQTPSNKVTEKGKYVELRCDPISGHTALYWYRQSLGQGPEFLIYFQGTGAADDSGLPNDRFFAVRPEGSVSTLKIQRTERGDSAVYLCASSLGTGLNEQFFGPGTRLTVL.